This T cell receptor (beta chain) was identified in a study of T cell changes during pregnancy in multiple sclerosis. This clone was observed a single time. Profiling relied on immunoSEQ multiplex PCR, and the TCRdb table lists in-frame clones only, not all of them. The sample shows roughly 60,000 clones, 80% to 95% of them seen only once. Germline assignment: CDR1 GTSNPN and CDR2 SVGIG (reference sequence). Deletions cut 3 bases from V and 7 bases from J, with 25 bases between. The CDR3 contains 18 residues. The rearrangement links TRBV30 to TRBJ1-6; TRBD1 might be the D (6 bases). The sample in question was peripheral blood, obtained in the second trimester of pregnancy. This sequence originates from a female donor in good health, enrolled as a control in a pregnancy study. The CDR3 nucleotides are TGTGCCTGGAGGGGCTCGGCAGGGGTTCCAATAGCCAATTCACCCCTCCACTTT. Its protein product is CAWRGSAGVPIANSPLHF.